This T cell receptor (beta chain) is from a study of blood T cell repertoires in COVID-19. About the study: Acute and convalescent COVID-19 samples came from the United States, Italy and Spain. In each case, the material was cDNA or gDNA derived from T cells, B-cell-depleted T cells, or PBMCs.

From germline, CDR1 is SNHLY and CDR2 FYNNEI. V lost 2 bases, J lost 3 bases, and 11 bases lay in between. The CDR3 is made up of 15 amino acids. Clones were read by immunoSEQ multiplex PCR, and TCRdb kept only the in-frame ones, dropping some. Of around 160,000 clones in the sample, around 92% were seen once. This chain joins TRBV2 and TRBJ1-5; D is perhaps TRBD1 (6 bases). The material sequenced was peripheral blood. This clonotype was obtained from a man aged 55 to 70 with acute or convalescent COVID-19. Here the CDR3 reads CASSEQGLINQPQHF. DNA for the CDR3: TGTGCCAGCAGTGAACAGGGGCTGATCAATCAGCCCCAGCATTTT.